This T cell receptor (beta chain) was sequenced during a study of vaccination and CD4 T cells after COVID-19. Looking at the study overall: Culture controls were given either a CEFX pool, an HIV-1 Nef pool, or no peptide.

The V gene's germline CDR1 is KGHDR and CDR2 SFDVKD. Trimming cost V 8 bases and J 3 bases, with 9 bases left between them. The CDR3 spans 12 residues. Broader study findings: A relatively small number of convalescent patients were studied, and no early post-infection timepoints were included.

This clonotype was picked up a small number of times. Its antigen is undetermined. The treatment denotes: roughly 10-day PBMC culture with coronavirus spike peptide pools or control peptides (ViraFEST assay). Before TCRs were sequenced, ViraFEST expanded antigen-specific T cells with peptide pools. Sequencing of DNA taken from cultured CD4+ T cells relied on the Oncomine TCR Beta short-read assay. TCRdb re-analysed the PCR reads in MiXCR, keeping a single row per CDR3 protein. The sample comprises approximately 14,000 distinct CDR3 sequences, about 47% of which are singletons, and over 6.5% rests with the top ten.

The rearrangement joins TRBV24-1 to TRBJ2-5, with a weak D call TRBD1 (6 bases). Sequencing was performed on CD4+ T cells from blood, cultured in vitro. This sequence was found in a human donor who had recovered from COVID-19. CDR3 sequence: CATTDRKETQYF. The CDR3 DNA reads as TGTGCCACCACGGACAGAAAAGAGACCCAGTACTTC.